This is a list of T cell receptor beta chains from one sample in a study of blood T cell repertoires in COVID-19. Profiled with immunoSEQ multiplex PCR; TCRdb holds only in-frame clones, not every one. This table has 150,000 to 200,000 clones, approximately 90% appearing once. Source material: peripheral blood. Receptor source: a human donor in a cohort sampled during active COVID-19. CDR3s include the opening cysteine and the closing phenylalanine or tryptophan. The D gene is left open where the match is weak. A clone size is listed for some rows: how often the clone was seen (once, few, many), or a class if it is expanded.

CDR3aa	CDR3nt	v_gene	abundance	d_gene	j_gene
CASSPSSGANVLTF	TGTGCCAGCTCCCCTAGCTCTGGGGCCAACGTCCTGACTTTC	TRBV18	NA	NA	TRBJ2-6
CASSQDRGSGGYTF	TGCGCCAGCAGCCAAGATCGGGGGTCGGGTGGCTACACCTTC	TRBV4-3	NA	NA	TRBJ1-2
CASMRGREVYEQYF	TGTGCCAGCATGAGAGGGCGGGAGGTGTACGAGCAGTACTTC	TRBV6-5	NA	TRBD2	TRBJ2-7
CASSLLRTGSEEQYF	TGTGCCAGCAGCTTACTACGGACTGGGTCCGAGGAGCAGTACTTC	TRBV7-9	NA	NA	TRBJ2-7
CASSPPSGSSYNEQFF	TGTGCCAGCTCACCACCTAGCGGAAGCTCCTACAATGAGCAGTTCTTC	TRBV18	NA	NA	TRBJ2-1
CASSRTGYAEAFF	TGTGCCAGCAGCAGGACAGGTTATGCTGAAGCTTTCTTT	TRBV11-2	NA	TRBD1	TRBJ1-1
CASSRVVGLATQYF	TGTGCCAGTAGTAGGGTTGTAGGACTAGCGACCCAGTACTTC	TRBV19	NA	TRBD2	TRBJ2-5
CASSWGQGALETQYF	TGTGCCAGCAGTTGGGGACAGGGGGCTTTGGAGACCCAGTACTTC	TRBV28	NA	TRBD1	TRBJ2-5
CASSWGPSYEQYF	TGTGCCAGCAGTTGGGGGCCGTCCTACGAGCAGTACTTC	TRBV12-3/TRBV12-4	NA	NA	TRBJ2-7
CASSQESVGLRLEADTQYF	TGTGCCAGCAGCCAAGAGTCAGTGGGTCTGCGGTTGGAGGCAGATACGCAGTATTTT	TRBV3-1/TRBV3-2	NA	NA	TRBJ2-3
CASSSPILNYGYTF	TGTGCCAGCAGCTCACCCATCCTAAACTATGGCTACACCTTC	TRBV7-2	NA	NA	TRBJ1-2
CAWSIPHGGSSGNTIYF	TGTGCCTGGAGTATCCCCCACGGCGGTAGCTCTGGAAACACCATATATTTT	TRBV30	NA	NA	TRBJ1-3
CATQGSLSNEKLFF	TGTGCCACCCAGGGTAGTCTGAGTAATGAAAAACTGTTTTTT	TRBV10-3	NA	NA	TRBJ1-4
CASSPGDRREENEQFF	TGTGCCAGCAGCCCGGGGGACCGGCGGGAGGAAAATGAGCAGTTCTTC	TRBV4-2	NA	TRBD2	TRBJ2-1
CASRNRDAAYGYTF	TGTGCCAGCAGGAACAGGGACGCAGCGTATGGCTACACCTTC	TRBV13	NA	NA	TRBJ1-2
CASSGQGLNTGELFF	TGTGCCAGCAGCGGACAGGGGCTGAACACCGGGGAGCTGTTTTTT	TRBV9	once	TRBD1	TRBJ2-2
CASSDFGTEQETQYF	TGTGCCAGCAGCGACTTCGGGACAGAACAAGAGACCCAGTACTTC	TRBV14	NA	TRBD1	TRBJ2-5
CASSVTGPSSYNEQFF	TGCGCCAGCAGTGTTACAGGGCCAAGCTCCTACAATGAGCAGTTCTTC	TRBV10-1	NA	NA	TRBJ2-1
CASRLFGADTQYF	TGTGCCAGCAGACTATTCGGGGCAGATACGCAGTATTTT	TRBV12-3/TRBV12-4	NA	NA	TRBJ2-3
CASSEGQDEEQYF	TGCGCCAGCAGCGAGGGACAGGATGAGGAGCAGTACTTC	TRBV4-3	NA	TRBD1	TRBJ2-7
CSVWTSGYEQYF	TGCAGCGTTTGGACTAGCGGCTACGAGCAGTACTTC	TRBV29-1	NA	TRBD2	TRBJ2-7
CASSVRGETQYF	TGTGCCAGCAGTGTGCGGGGAGAGACCCAGTACTTC	TRBV2	NA	NA	TRBJ2-5
CASSPTQLAGDLGELFF	TGCGCCAGCAGCCCAACCCAACTAGCGGGAGATCTCGGGGAGCTGTTTTTT	TRBV4-1	NA	TRBD2	TRBJ2-2
CASSQDLSGWQFF	TGTGCCAGCAGCCAAGATTTGTCGGGGTGGCAGTTCTTC	TRBV3-1/TRBV3-2	NA	NA	TRBJ2-1
CASRRSGGRETQYF	TGTGCCAGCAGGCGGAGCGGGGGTAGAGAGACCCAGTACTTC	TRBV3-1/TRBV3-2	NA	TRBD2	TRBJ2-5
CAIGDSHSYEQYF	TGTGCCATTGGAGACAGTCACTCCTACGAGCAGTACTTC	TRBV10-3	NA	NA	TRBJ2-7
CASSGRGGNTQYF	TGCGCCAGCAGTGGGCGGGGGGGAAATACGCAGTATTTT	TRBV10-2	NA	TRBD2	TRBJ2-3
CAWSHGADTEAFF	TGTGCCTGGAGTCATGGTGCGGACACTGAAGCTTTCTTT	TRBV30	NA	NA	TRBJ1-1
CASSETRRETQYF	TGTGCCAGCAGTGAAACAAGGAGAGAGACCCAGTACTTC	TRBV2	NA	NA	TRBJ2-5
CASSRDRVAEQYF	TGTGCCAGCAGCCGGGACAGGGTTGCCGAGCAGTACTTC	TRBV12-3/TRBV12-4	NA	TRBD1	TRBJ2-7
CASSQASGGSHTQYF	TGTGCCAGCAGCCAAGCTAGCGGGGGTTCTCATACGCAGTATTTT	TRBV3-1/TRBV3-2	NA	TRBD2	TRBJ2-3
CASTVEYQPQHF	TGTGCCAGCACGGTGGAGTATCAGCCCCAGCATTTT	TRBV6-5	NA	NA	TRBJ1-5
CASSVYTGVRARKQYF	TGTGCCAGCAGCGTATATACGGGAGTACGGGCGAGAAAGCAGTACTTC	TRBV9	NA	NA	TRBJ2-7
CASSSRTGGPYEQYF	TGTGCCAGCAGCTCCCGGACAGGGGGCCCCTACGAGCAGTACTTC	TRBV5-8	NA	TRBD1	TRBJ2-7
CASSRPYTGGGPGDTQYF	TGTGCCAGCAGCAGACCCTATACTGGCGGGGGGCCAGGAGATACGCAGTATTTT	TRBV5-8	NA	TRBD2	TRBJ2-3
CASSLVYQETQYF	TGTGCCAGCAGCTTAGTATACCAAGAGACCCAGTACTTC	TRBV7-2	NA	NA	TRBJ2-5
CASSLGARPDEQYF	TGCGCCAGCAGCTTGGGAGCCAGGCCCGACGAGCAGTACTTC	TRBV5-1	NA	NA	TRBJ2-7
CASSLGNRGGREKLFF	TGTGCCAGCAGCTTGGGCAACAGGGGGGGACGGGAAAAACTGTTTTTT	TRBV5-4	once	TRBD1	TRBJ1-4
CSVESGWDRVCNQPQHF	TGCAGCGTTGAAAGCGGGTGGGACAGGGTGTGCAATCAGCCCCAGCATTTT	TRBV29-1	NA	TRBD1	TRBJ1-5
CAWSTGQGGYEKLFF	TGTGCCTGGAGTACAGGACAGGGAGGTTACGAAAAACTGTTTTTT	TRBV30	NA	TRBD1	TRBJ1-4
CASSDIGTSGHNEQFF	TGTGCCAGCAGTGACATCGGGACTAGCGGTCACAATGAGCAGTTCTTC	TRBV6-4	NA	TRBD2	TRBJ2-1
CASSLTSQSPSYEQYF	TGCGCCAGCAGCTTGACTAGCCAGTCACCCTCCTACGAGCAGTACTTC	TRBV5-1	NA	NA	TRBJ2-7
CASSTQNRGAGELFF	TGTGCCAGCAGCACACAAAACAGGGGGGCCGGGGAGCTGTTTTTT	TRBV9	NA	TRBD1	TRBJ2-2
CASSLVRGETQYF	TGTGCCAGCAGCTTAGTCAGGGGAGAGACCCAGTACTTC	TRBV7-2	once	NA	TRBJ2-5
CASSLEGDGNYGYTF	TGCGCCAGCAGCTTGGAGGGGGACGGAAACTATGGCTACACCTTC	TRBV5-1	NA	NA	TRBJ1-2
CASSIRRGKNIQYF	TGTGCCAGTAGTATTCGCCGGGGGAAAAACATTCAGTACTTC	TRBV19	NA	NA	TRBJ2-4